This TCR beta chain was recovered during a study of blood T cell repertoires in COVID-19. About the study: The origin of the acute and convalescent COVID-19 samples was the United States, Italy and Spain. Sources were T cells, B-cell-depleted T cells, or PBMCs; the material itself was cDNA or gDNA.

In the study's own analysis: Reference gene primers were amplified, and this amplification served to estimate nucleated cell counts. TCRdb keeps only in-frame clones here, not all; method: immunoSEQ multiplex PCR. From that table come the V and J calls and clone size; the DNA was used to work out D and trimming. The table shows under 300,000 clones, with 75% to 90% occurring only once. The clonotype comes from a woman between 40 and 50 years old who had recovered from COVID-19. Sequences were obtained from peripheral blood.

In DNA, the CDR3 is TGTGCCAGCAGCTCGGGGGGGCCGTTAGAGACCCAGTACTTC. Translated: CASSSGGPLETQYF. The gene calls are TRBV5-4 and TRBJ2-5; 8 bases line up with TRBD2. This CDR3 region has 14 residues. V lost 3 bases to trimming and J lost 4 bases; unmatched junction nucleotides: 5. Germline V CDR1 and CDR2: SGHNT, YYREEE (reference sequence). The full variable domain, in which reference TRBV5-4 and TRBJ2-5 provide the parts outside the CDR3, is ETGVTQSPTHLIKTRGQQVTLRCSSQSGHNTVSWYQQALGQGPQFIFQYYREEENGRGNFPPRFSGLQFPNYSSELNVNALELDDSALYLCASSSGGPLETQYFGPGTRLLVL.